The present T cell receptor beta chain was sequenced within a study of CD8 T cells in Susac syndrome. Looking at the study overall: Patients with Susac syndrome who were sequenced included roughly 6 with active disease and eight in remission. Points from the study as a whole: The total CD8+ repertoires contained approximately 15 Susac-specific public clones, and the CD8+ TEMRA repertoires contained 4 to 6.

Reverse transcription used roughly 0.5 to 1 ug RNA and random hexamers. Multiplex immunoSEQ PCR targeted 54 Vbeta and 13 Jbeta TCR beta segments. In TCRdb, the immunoSEQ multiplex PCR reads were re-called with MiXCR into one record per CDR3 protein. The top ten hold around 0.38% of the sample, which has roughly 100,000 distinct CDR3 sequences, approximately 93% seen once. This clonotype appeared once. As yet, its antigen is unknown. This CDR3 has 10 amino acids. The ends were cut back, 8 bases at V and 6 bases at J, with 7 bases in the middle. The specimen was CD8+ T cells from PBMCs. V is TRBV12-3 or TRBV12-4 and J is TRBJ1-1; D is unclear. This TCR derives from a human donor with Susac syndrome. As DNA, the CDR3 is TGTGCCAGCGTCCCCTCTGAAGCTTTCTTT. This codes for CASVPSEAFF.